One sample yielded the 31 T cell receptor beta chains listed below, sequenced in a study of early stage breast cancer tumors. Produced via immunoSEQ multiplex PCR; TCRdb's table is partial and in-frame only. The repertoire holds tens of thousands of clones, with about 74% as singletons. The sequenced material came from blood. The receptors were sampled from a person aged 30 to 39 with breast cancer.

The chain joins TRBV12-5 to TRBJ2-1, with 12 bases matching TRBD2. The length of the CDR3 is 15 residues. Trimming took 4 bases from V and 5 from J; bases not matched to a gene: 3. Germline V gives CDR1 LGHNT, CDR2 FRNRAP. CDR3 in amino acids: CASGSGTSGHNEQFF. The DNA of the CDR3 is TGTGCTAGTGGTTCGGGGACTAGCGGGCACAATGAGCAGTTCTTC.

V and J are TRBV7-3 and TRBJ2-1, with 8 bases matching TRBD2. Germline CDR1 is SGHTA and CDR2 is FQGTGA. This CDR3 spans 17 amino acids. The junction had 13 bases not matched to a gene; V was cut back by 2 bases and J by 7 bases. The CDR3 region has the DNA TGTGCCAGCAGCTTATACTTAACGGGAGGGCCAACGAATGAGCAGTTCTTC. Protein sequence: CASSLYLTGGPTNEQFF.

This clone was seen a handful of times. The chain couples TRBV2 to TRBJ1-2, with 8 bases lining up with TRBD1. Germline values: CDR1 SNHLY, CDR2 FYNNEI. The length of the CDR3 is 13 residues. Trimming cost V 4 bases and J 7 bases; bases outside gene matches: 5. The CDR3 DNA is TGTGCCAGCAGTGCCGGACAGGGCCGTGGCTACACCTTC. It translates to CASSAGQGRGYTF.

There are a few counts of this clone. This chain links TRBV5-4 with TRBJ1-2; a weak D match, TRBD1 (5 bases). Germline CDR1 reads SGHNT; CDR2 reads YYREEE (reference sequence). V was pared by 1 base and J by 2 bases, with 9 bases between. This CDR3 has 14 residues. The CDR3 loop is CASSLTQGNYGYTF. CDR3 coding DNA: TGTGCCAGCAGCTTGACTCAGGGAAACTATGGCTACACCTTC.

This chain connects TRBV5-8 to TRBJ1-5; D is unresolved. The CDR3 covers 14 residues. The V and J ends lost 10 bases and 7 bases respectively, with 21 bases between them. Germline CDR1 SGHTS, CDR2 YDEGEE. The CDR3: CARRVEAVGQPQHF. The CDR3, as DNA: TGTGCCCGGAGGGTGGAGGCCGTGGGGCAGCCCCAGCATTTT.

As DNA, the CDR3 is TGTGCCAGCAGGGGCGGAGGCAGCAATCAGCCCCAGCATTTT. This codes for CASRGGGSNQPQHF. The V gene is TRBV6-5, the J gene TRBJ1-5; D unclear. This CDR3 spans 14 amino acids. Germline V gives CDR1 MNHEY, CDR2 SVGAGI. Trimming removed 6 bases from V and 1 base from J, with 10 bases in between.

In this sample, this clone turned up once. The chain couples TRBV30 to TRBJ1-1; TRBD1 matches 7 bases. Germline assignment: CDR1 GTSNPN and CDR2 SVGIG (reference sequence). The CDR3 has 15 amino acids. Trimming removed 1 base from V and 0 bases from J; junction bases left unmatched: 5. DNA for the CDR3: TGTGCCTGGAGTGGAGGGGGCCTAATGAACACTGAAGCTTTCTTT. As protein: CAWSGGGLMNTEAFF.

V gene TRBV11-3 combines with J gene TRBJ2-3; D might be TRBD2 (6 bases). Trimming cost V 5 bases and J 6 bases, with 12 bases left between them. CDR1 SGHNT and CDR2 YENEEA come from the germline V gene. The CDR3 runs to 13 residues. CDR3 sequence (DNA): TGTGCCAGCAGCCCGACCGGGAGTGATACGCAGTATTTT. The encoded protein is CASSPTGSDTQYF.

The chain carries TRBV9 and TRBJ1-1, with 7 bases lining up with TRBD1. This CDR3 comprises 17 residues. The ends lost 0 bases at V and 5 bases at J; junction bases unmatched: 13. Per germline, CDR1 SGDLS and CDR2 YYNGEE. For the CDR3, the DNA is TGTGCCAGCAGCGTAGATCCCCGACAGGGAGAGGGGACTGAAGCTTTCTTT. Amino acid sequence: CASSVDPRQGEGTEAFF.

The J gene is TRBJ1-5, the V gene TRBV7-8; maybe TRBD1 (6 bases). This CDR3 comprises 14 residues. V was clipped by 4 bases and J by 4 bases, with 11 bases between them. Germline V gene sequence: CDR1 SGHVS, CDR2 FQNEAQ. This chain's CDR3 is CASSSWTENQPQHF. In DNA form, the CDR3 reads TGTGCCAGCAGCTCCTGGACAGAAAATCAGCCCCAGCATTTT.

The chain employs TRBV28 and TRBJ2-6, with 7 bases that match TRBD1. The CDR3 consists of 16 residues. After removal of 5 bases from V and 1 base from J, the junction contained 5 bases not matched to a gene. Germline V gene lookup returns CDR1 MDHEN and CDR2 SYDVKM. The CDR3 spells CASSRGLGSGANVLTF. In DNA form, the CDR3 reads TGTGCCAGCAGTAGGGGGCTGGGTTCTGGGGCCAACGTCCTGACTTTC.

In its sample, this clone was seen once. This chain connects TRBV4-2 to TRBJ2-1, with D perhaps TRBD2 (6 bases). The CDR3 extends over 16 amino acids. Trimming pared 0 bases from V and 4 bases from J, leaving 13 bases between. Germline CDR1 reads LGHNA; CDR2 reads YNFKEQ. Here the CDR3 DNA reads TGTGCCAGCAGCCAAGATCCTGGGGCGGGGTACAATGAGCAGTTCTTC. This sequence encodes CASSQDPGAGYNEQFF.

The genes are TRBV7-8 and TRBJ1-2, with D unresolved. The V gene's germline CDR1 is SGHVS and CDR2 FQNEAQ. Trimming left V 0 bases short and J 4 bases short, with 9 bases between. The CDR3 has 14 amino acids. The CDR3 spells CASSLAGSSYGYTF. The CDR3 bases are TGTGCCAGCAGCTTAGCGGGGAGTAGCTATGGCTACACCTTC. Combining the CDR3 with reference TRBV7-8 and TRBJ1-2 gives the whole variable domain GAGVSQSPRYKVAKRGQDVALRCDPISGHVSLFWYQQALGQGPEFLTYFQNEAQLDKSGLPSDRFFAERPEGSVSTLKIQRTQQEDSAVYLCASSLAGSSYGYTFGSGTRLTVV.

This chain connects TRBV18 to TRBJ1-1; no reliable D call. The V end lost 2 bases, the J end lost 5 bases, and 24 bases lay between the germline ends. Germline-derived CDR1 and CDR2 are KGHSH and LQKENI. The CDR3 has 18 residues. The CDR3 here is CASSPVAPQSIERTEAFF. CDR3 nucleotide sequence: TGTGCCAGCTCACCAGTTGCCCCCCAATCGATAGAACGGACTGAAGCTTTCTTT.

The chain has TRBV11-2 and TRBJ1-2, with D possibly being TRBD1 (5 bases). Trimming removed 1 base at V and 4 bases at J, with 7 bases between. This CDR3 is 13 amino acids long. Germline V gives CDR1 SGHAT, CDR2 FQNNGV. CDR3 nucleotides: TGTGCCAGCAGCTTAGGGGACGCCTATGGCTACACCTTC. It yields the protein CASSLGDAYGYTF.

This chain links TRBV2 with TRBJ2-1, with D possibly TRBD2 on 5 matching bases. V was clipped by 8 bases and J by 6 bases, with 14 bases between them. The CDR3 length is 13 residues. Germline V gene data show CDR1 as SNHLY and CDR2 as FYNNEI. As DNA, the CDR3 is TGTGCCAGCCAGGCCCAAAGCGGCAATGAGCAGTTCTTC. It encodes CASQAQSGNEQFF.

The J gene is TRBJ2-5, the V gene TRBV14; 7 bases agree with TRBD2. The CDR3 length is 13 residues. Germline-derived CDR1 and CDR2 are SGHDN and FVKESK. V was pared by 4 bases and J by 5 bases, with 4 bases of the junction left unmatched. CDR3 bases: TGTGCCAGCAGCCCGGGGGAGGGCGAGACCCAGTACTTC. Protein: CASSPGEGETQYF.

The chain uses TRBV6-6 and TRBJ2-7; D is uncertain. The V and J ends lost 3 bases and 2 bases respectively, with 14 bases between them. The CDR3 length is 15 residues. Germline CDR1 is MNHNY and CDR2 is SVGAGI (reference sequence). The CDR3 spells CASSYGRSVAYEQYF. CDR3 DNA: TGTGCCAGCAGTTATGGACGGTCGGTAGCCTACGAGCAGTACTTC.

The gene calls are TRBV30 and TRBJ2-3; D may be TRBD1 (5 bases). The length of the CDR3 is 12 residues. In germline, CDR1 is GTSNPN, CDR2 SVGIG (reference sequence). With 5 bases removed from V and 4 bases from J, the gap between germline ends came to 10 bases. DNA for the CDR3: TGTGCCTGGTCCTCAGGGCCAGATACGCAGTATTTT. Its protein is CAWSSGPDTQYF. Full variable domain (missing parts from reference TRBV30 and TRBJ2-3): SQTIHQWPATLVQPVGSPLSLECTVEGTSNPNLYWYRQAAGRGLQLLFYSVGIGQISSEVPQNLSASRPQDRQFILSSKKLLLSDSGFYLCAWSSGPDTQYFGPGTRLTVL.

This chain joins TRBV1 and TRBJ2-5; the D call TRBD2 from the table was never checked on the DNA. TRBV1 counts as a pseudogene. The CDR3 is made up of 17 amino acids. CDR3 DNA sequence: TGCACCAGCAGCCGCCCCCCACGACTAGCGGGAGGGGAGATCCAGTACTTC. Protein product: CTSSRPPRLAGGEIQYF.

The chain employs TRBV14 and TRBJ2-1; TRBD2 aligns across 10 bases. The CDR3 contains 16 residues. Germline V gene data show CDR1 as SGHDN and CDR2 as FVKESK. V lost 7 bases and J lost 9; bases outside the gene matches: 15. This CDR3 is CASNRAGGPDAGEQFF. DNA for the CDR3: TGTGCCAGCAATCGAGCGGGAGGGCCCGATGCTGGTGAGCAGTTCTTC.

The chain carries TRBV25-1 and TRBJ2-7; the D is unclear. The CDR3 contains 11 residues. Germline V CDR1 and CDR2: MGHDK, SYGVNS. Trimming stripped 6 bases from V and 4 bases from J, with 7 bases between. As DNA, the CDR3 is TGTGCCAGCAGGATCGAATACGAGCAGTACTTC. It translates to CASRIEYEQYF.

In this sample, this clone turned up a few times. The chain has TRBV5-1 and TRBJ1-2; D is unresolved. This CDR3 has 15 residues. Germline V CDR1 and CDR2: SGHRS, YFSETQ. Trimming cost V 0 bases and J 0 bases, with 9 bases left between them. CDR3 protein: CASSLGRIPNYGYTF. The CDR3 bases are TGCGCCAGCAGCTTGGGGCGGATTCCTAACTATGGCTACACCTTC.

V usage is TRBV11-1 and J usage is TRBJ1-2; D gene unclear. Per germline, CDR1 SGHAT and CDR2 FQDESV (reference sequence). V was cut by 2 bases and J by 8 bases, with 9 bases left in between. The CDR3 has 12 residues. In DNA form, the CDR3 reads TGTGCCAGCAGCTTAATTAGGTGGGGCTACACCTTC. It is translated as CASSLIRWGYTF.

This chain uses TRBV7-6 with TRBJ2-2, with D uncertain. V shed 1 base and J shed 0 bases, with 15 bases lying between them. Germline V gene data show CDR1 as SGHVS and CDR2 as FNYEAQ. The CDR3 sequence is 18 residues long. The chain's CDR3 is CASSLVAGPNTNTGELFF. The CDR3 nucleotides are TGTGCCAGCAGCTTAGTCGCCGGACCCAACACGAACACCGGGGAGCTGTTTTTT.

The J gene is TRBJ1-3, the V gene TRBV5-6; no clear D. Germline lookup yields CDR1 SGHDT and CDR2 YYEEEE. Trimming removed 0 bases from V and 5 bases from J, with 9 bases in between. The CDR3 covers 14 residues. The CDR3 loop is CASSLAALRNTIYF. In nucleotides, the CDR3 is TGTGCCAGCAGCTTGGCGGCCCTCCGAAACACCATATATTTT.

The chain is built from TRBV2 and TRBJ2-7, with D tentatively TRBD2 (7 bases). Germline lookup yields CDR1 SNHLY and CDR2 FYNNEI. The CDR3 sequence is 13 residues long. The V end lost 9 bases, the J end lost 2 bases, and 14 bases lay between the germline ends. The CDR3 DNA follows: TGTGCCAGTGCGGAGGGGGGGGCCTACGAGCAGTACTTC. Residues: CASAEGGAYEQYF.

The DNA of the CDR3 is TGTGCCACCAAAAGAGGCGGGAGCTCCTACAATGAGCAGTTCTTC. Its protein product is CATKRGGSSYNEQFF. This chain links TRBV19 with TRBJ2-1; 7 bases align to TRBD2. This CDR3 contains 15 residues. Germline V lookup: CDR1 LNHDA, CDR2 SQIVND (reference sequence). Trimming cost V 10 bases and J 0 bases; bases outside gene matches: 9. The whole variable domain, filled in from reference TRBV19 and TRBJ2-1, reads DGGITQSPKYLFRKEGQNVTLSCEQNLNHDAMYWYRQDPGQGLRLIYYSQIVNDFQKGDIAEGYSVSREKKESFPLTVTSAQKNPTAFYLCATKRGGSSYNEQFFGPGTRLTVL.

The rearrangement uses TRBV19 and TRBJ2-3; the D is unclear. Germline CDR1 reads LNHDA; CDR2 reads SQIVND (reference sequence). CDR3 length equals 14 residues. The ends were cut back, 0 bases at V and 3 bases at J, with 7 bases in the middle. The CDR3 is CASSIETWTDTQYF. The CDR3 coding sequence is TGTGCCAGTAGTATAGAGACTTGGACAGATACGCAGTATTTT.

CDR3 in DNA: TGTGCCAGCAGCACGGACAGGGGGCGTATCATGTCCTACGAGCAGTACTTC. This translates into CASSTDRGRIMSYEQYF. The genes are TRBV5-8 and TRBJ2-7; 11 bases line up with TRBD1. With V trimmed by 4 bases and J by 1 base, 10 bases remained unmatched. The CDR3 totals 17 residues. The germline V gene encodes CDR1 SGHTS and CDR2 YDEGEE.

The V gene is TRBV5-8, the J gene TRBJ2-1; no reliable D call. The germline gives CDR1 SGHTS, CDR2 YDEGEE. CDR3 size: 13 residues. The V end lost 3 bases, the J end lost 9 bases, and 13 bases lay between the germline ends. CDR3 amino acids: CASSSDPWGEQFF. The CDR3 DNA follows: TGTGCCAGCAGCTCGGACCCCTGGGGTGAGCAGTTCTTC.